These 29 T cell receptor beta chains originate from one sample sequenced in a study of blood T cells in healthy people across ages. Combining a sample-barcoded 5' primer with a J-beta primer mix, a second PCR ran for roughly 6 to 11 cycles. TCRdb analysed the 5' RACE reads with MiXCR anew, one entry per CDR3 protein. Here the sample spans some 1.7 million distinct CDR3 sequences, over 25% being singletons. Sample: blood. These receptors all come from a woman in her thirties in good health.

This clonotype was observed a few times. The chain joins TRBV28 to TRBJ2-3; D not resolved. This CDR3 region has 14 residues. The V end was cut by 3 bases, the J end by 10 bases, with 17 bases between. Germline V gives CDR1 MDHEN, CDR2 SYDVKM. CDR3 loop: CASSLRQAIKSQYF. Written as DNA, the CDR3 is TGTGCCAGCAGTTTGCGGCAGGCTATTAAATCGCAGTATTTT.

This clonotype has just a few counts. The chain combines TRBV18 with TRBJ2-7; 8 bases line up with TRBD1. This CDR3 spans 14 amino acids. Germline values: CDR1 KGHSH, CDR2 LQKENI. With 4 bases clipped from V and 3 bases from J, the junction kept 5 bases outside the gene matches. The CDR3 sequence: CASSQRDRNYEQYF. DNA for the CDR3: TGTGCCAGCTCACAACGGGACAGGAACTACGAGCAGTACTTC.

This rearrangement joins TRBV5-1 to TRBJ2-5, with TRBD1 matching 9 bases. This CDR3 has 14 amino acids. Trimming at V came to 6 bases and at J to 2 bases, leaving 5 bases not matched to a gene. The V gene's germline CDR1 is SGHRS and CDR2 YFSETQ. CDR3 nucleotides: TGCGCCAGCACCAGAGGACAGGGGCAAGAGACCCAGTACTTC. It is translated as CASTRGQGQETQYF.

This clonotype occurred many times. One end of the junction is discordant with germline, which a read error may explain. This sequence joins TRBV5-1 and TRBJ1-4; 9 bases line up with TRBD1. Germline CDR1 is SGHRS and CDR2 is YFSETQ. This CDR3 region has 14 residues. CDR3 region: CASSLGQGDEKLFF. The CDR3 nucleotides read TGTGCCAGCAGTTTGGGACAGGGCGATGAAAAACTGTTTTTT.

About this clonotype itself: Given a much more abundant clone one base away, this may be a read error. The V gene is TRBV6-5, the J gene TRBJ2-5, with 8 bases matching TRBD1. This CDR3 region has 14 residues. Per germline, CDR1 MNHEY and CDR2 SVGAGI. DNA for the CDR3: TGTGCCAACAGTCCCCGGACAGGGATGGAGACCCAGTACTTC. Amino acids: CANSPRTGMETQYF.

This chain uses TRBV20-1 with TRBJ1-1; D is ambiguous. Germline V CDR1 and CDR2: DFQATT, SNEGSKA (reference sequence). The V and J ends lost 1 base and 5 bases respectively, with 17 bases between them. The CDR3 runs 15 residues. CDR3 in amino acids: CSARGRSGLGTEAFF. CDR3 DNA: TGCAGTGCTAGAGGCCGGTCGGGCCTGGGGACTGAAGCTTTCTTT.

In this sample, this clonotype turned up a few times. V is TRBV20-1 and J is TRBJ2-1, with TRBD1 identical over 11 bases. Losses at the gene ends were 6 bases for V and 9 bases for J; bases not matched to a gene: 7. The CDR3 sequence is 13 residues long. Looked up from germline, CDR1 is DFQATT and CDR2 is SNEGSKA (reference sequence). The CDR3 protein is CSARDRGFPEQFF. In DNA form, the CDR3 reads TGCAGTGCGAGGGACAGGGGGTTCCCTGAGCAGTTCTTC.

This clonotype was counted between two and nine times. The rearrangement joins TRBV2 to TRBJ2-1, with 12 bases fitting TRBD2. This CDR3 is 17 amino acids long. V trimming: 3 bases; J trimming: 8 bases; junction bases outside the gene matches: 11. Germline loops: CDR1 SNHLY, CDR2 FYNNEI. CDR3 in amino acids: CASSDVRLAGANDEQFF. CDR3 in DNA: TGTGCCAGCAGTGATGTCCGACTAGCGGGGGCCAACGATGAGCAGTTCTTC.

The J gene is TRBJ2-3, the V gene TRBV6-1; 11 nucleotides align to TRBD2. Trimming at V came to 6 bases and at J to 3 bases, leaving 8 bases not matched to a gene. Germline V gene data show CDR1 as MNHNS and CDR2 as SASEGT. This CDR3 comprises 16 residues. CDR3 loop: CASRRQTSGDTDTQYF. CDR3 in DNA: TGTGCCAGCAGAAGACAGACTAGCGGGGATACAGATACGCAGTATTTT.

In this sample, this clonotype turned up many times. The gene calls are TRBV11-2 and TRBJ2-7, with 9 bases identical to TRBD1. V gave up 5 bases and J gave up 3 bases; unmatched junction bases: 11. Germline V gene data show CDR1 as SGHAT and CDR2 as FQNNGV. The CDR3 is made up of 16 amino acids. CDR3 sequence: CASSPTSGTGLYEQYF. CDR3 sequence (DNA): TGTGCCAGCAGCCCTACCTCCGGGACAGGGCTCTACGAGCAGTACTTC.

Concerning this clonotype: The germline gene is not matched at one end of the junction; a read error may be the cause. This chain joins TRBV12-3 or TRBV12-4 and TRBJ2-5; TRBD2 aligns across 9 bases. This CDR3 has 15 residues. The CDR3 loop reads CASRNWAGGPNEQYF. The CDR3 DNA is TGTGCTAGCAGAAATTGGGCGGGAGGGCCAAATGAGCAGTACTTC.

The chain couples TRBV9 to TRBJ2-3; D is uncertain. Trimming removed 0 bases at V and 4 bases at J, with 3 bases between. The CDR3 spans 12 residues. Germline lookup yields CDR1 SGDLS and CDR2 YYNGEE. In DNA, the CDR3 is TGTGCCAGCAGCGTAGATTCAGATACGCAGTATTTT. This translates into CASSVDSDTQYF.

The CDR3 coding sequence is TGTGCCAGCAGCTCCCAAAGCTCCTTCGGGGATACGCAGTATTTT. Translating it yields CASSSQSSFGDTQYF. The V gene is TRBV7-2, the J gene TRBJ2-3; no clear D. The CDR3 is made up of 15 amino acids. V was pared by 4 bases and J by 6 bases, with 17 bases between. Germline V gene sequence: CDR1 SGHTA, CDR2 FQGNSA.

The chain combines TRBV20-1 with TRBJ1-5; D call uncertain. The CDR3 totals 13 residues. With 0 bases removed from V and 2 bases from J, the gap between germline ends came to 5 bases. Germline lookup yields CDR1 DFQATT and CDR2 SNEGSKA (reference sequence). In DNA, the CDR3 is TGCAGTGCTAGAGAGCGGGGCAATCAGCCCCAGCATTTT. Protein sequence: CSARERGNQPQHF.

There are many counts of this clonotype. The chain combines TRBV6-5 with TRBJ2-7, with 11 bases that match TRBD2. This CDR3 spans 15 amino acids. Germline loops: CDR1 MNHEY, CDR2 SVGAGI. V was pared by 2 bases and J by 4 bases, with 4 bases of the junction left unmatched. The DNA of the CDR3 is TGTGCCAGCAGTTACCCGGGACTAGCGGTATACGAGCAGTACTTC. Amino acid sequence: CASSYPGLAVYEQYF.

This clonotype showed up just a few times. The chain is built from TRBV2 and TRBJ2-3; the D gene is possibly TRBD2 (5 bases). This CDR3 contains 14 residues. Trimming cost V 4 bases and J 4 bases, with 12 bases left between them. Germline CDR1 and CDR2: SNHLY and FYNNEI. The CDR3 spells CASSGPGFPDTQYF. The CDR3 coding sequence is TGTGCCAGCAGTGGGCCGGGGTTCCCAGATACGCAGTATTTT.

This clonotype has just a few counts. The CDR3 coding sequence is TGTGCCAGCAGCCAGGAGACTCTTAACTATGGCTACACCTTC. Its protein product is CASSQETLNYGYTF. V is TRBV7-2 and J is TRBJ1-2, with D unresolved. This CDR3 has 14 residues. Germline CDR1 and CDR2: SGHTA and FQGNSA. The germline V and J ends were trimmed by 5 bases and 1 base, with 11 bases remaining between them.

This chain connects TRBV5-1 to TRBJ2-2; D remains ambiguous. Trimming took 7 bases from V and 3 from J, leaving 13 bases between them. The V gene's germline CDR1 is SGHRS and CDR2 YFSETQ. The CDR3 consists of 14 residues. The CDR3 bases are TGCGCCAGCGGTTCTGACCTGTACACCGGGGAGCTGTTTTTT. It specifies CASGSDLYTGELFF.

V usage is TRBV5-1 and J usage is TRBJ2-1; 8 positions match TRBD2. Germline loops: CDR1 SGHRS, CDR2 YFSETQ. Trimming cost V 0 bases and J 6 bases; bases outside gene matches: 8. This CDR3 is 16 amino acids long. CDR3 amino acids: CASSLGWTSIVNEQFF. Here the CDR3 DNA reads TGCGCCAGCAGCTTGGGCTGGACTAGCATAGTCAATGAGCAGTTCTTC. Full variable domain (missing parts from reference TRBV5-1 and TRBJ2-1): KAGVTQTPRYLIKTRGQQVTLSCSPISGHRSVSWYQQTPGQGLQFLFEYFSETQRNKGNFPGRFSGRQFSNSRSEMNVSTLELGDSALYLCASSLGWTSIVNEQFFGPGTRLTVL.

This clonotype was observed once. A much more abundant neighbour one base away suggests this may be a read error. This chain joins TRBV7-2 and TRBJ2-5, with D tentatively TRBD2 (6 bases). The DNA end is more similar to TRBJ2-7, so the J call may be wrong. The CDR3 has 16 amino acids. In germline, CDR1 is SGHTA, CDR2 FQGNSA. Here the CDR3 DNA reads TGTGCCAGCAGCTTAGCCGTGGTAGCGGTAGCCTACGAGCAGTACTTC. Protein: CASSLAVVAVAYEQYF.

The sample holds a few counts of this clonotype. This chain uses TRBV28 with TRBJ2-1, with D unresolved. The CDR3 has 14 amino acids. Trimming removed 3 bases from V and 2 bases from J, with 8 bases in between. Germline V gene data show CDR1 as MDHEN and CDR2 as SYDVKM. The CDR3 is CASSFIQTYNEQFF. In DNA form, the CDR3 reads TGTGCCAGCAGTTTTATACAGACCTACAATGAGCAGTTCTTC. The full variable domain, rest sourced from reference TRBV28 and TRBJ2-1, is DVKVTQSSRYLVKRTGEKVFLECVQDMDHENMFWYRQDPGLGLRLIYFSYDVKMKEKGDIPEGYSVSREKKERFSLILESASTNQTSMYLCASSFIQTYNEQFFGPGTRLTVL.

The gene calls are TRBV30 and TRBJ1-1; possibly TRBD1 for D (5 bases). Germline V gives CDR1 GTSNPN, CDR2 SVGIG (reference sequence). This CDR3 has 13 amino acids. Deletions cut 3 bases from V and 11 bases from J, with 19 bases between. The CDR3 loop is CAWRVPPGKQAFF. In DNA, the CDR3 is TGTGCCTGGAGGGTCCCTCCAGGGAAGCAGGCTTTCTTT.

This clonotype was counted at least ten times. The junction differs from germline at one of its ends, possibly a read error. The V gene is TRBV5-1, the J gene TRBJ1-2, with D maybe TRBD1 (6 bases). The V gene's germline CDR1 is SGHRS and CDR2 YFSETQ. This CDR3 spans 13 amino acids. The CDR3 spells CASSLGGEVGYTF. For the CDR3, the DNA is TGTGCCAGCAGTTTGGGGGGCGAGGTTGGCTACACCTTC.

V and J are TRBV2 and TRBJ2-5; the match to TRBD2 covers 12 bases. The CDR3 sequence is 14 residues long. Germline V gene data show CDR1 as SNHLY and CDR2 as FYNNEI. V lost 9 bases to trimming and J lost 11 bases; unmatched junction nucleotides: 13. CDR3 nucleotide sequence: TGTGCCAGGGGGTCCCTAGCGGGAGGGAATGAGCAGTACTTC. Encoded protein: CARGSLAGGNEQYF.

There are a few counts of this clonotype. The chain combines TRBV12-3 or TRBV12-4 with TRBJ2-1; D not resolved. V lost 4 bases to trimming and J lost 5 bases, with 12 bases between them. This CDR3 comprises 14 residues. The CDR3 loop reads CASSYADLDNEQFF. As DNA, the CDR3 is TGTGCCAGCAGTTATGCGGATTTAGACAATGAGCAGTTCTTC.

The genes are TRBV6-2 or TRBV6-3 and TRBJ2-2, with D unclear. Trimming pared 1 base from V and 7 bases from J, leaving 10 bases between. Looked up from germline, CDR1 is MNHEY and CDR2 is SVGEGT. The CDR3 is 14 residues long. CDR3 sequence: CASSYFVGIGELFF. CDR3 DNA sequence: TGTGCCAGCAGTTACTTTGTGGGGATCGGGGAGCTGTTTTTT.

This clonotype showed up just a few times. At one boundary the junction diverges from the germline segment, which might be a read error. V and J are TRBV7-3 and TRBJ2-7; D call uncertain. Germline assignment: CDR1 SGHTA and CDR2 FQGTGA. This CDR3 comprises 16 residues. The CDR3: CAGSLTHSSDTYEQYF. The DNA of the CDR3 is TGTGCCGGCAGCTTAACCCATAGCAGTGACACCTACGAGCAGTACTTC.

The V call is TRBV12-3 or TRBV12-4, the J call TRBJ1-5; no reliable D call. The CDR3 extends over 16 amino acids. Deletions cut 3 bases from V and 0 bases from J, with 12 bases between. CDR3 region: CASSFEGPYSNQPQHF. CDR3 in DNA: TGTGCCAGCAGTTTTGAGGGTCCTTATAGCAATCAGCCCCAGCATTTT.

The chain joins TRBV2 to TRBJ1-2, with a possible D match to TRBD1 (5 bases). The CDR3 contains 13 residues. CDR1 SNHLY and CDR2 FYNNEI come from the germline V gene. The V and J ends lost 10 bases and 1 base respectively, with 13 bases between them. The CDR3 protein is CATLRDYNYGYTF. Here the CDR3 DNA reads TGTGCCACCCTCAGGGATTATAACTATGGCTACACCTTC. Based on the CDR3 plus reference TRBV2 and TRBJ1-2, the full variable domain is EPEVTQTPSHQVTQMGQEVILRCVPISNHLYFYWYRQILGQKVEFLVSFYNNEISEKSEIFDDQFSVERPDGSNFTLKIRSTKLEDSAMYFCATLRDYNYGYTFGSGTRLTVV.